This T cell receptor beta chain was profiled in a study of tumor-infiltrating lymphocytes in primary liver carcinoma. Study-level points and caveats: A significantly higher top-250-clone fraction was recorded for tumors than for blood (p = 0.039).

Co-extracting RNA and DNA was done with about 20-34 mg of unsorted bulk tissue as input. This CDR3 region has 15 residues. Germline CDR1 and CDR2: MNHEY and SVGAGI. A primer in the constant region served to generate TCR beta cDNA from roughly 550 ng of total RNA. Three rounds of nested multiplex PCR with slightly modified ARM-PCR produced TCR beta libraries. Investigators reported that the first two PCR rounds, at 10 cycles each, used TRBV1-TRBV30 forward primers with a C-beta reverse primer. TCRdb reanalysed the multiplex PCR reads using MiXCR and keeps one entry per CDR3 protein. The sample shows around 40,000 distinct CDR3 sequences, around 70% of them seen only once. For this clonotype: As yet, its antigen is unknown. No conserved phenylalanine or tryptophan ends this CDR3, so it is likely a read error.

This chain joins TRBV6-5 and TRBJ2-5; unclear D gene. The clonotype comes from a man aged 35-49 years with primary liver carcinoma and hepatitis B virus infection. The material sequenced was liver tumor tissue from sampling region 2. The subset is: tumor region T2, inferior pole. In DNA, the CDR3 is TGTGACAAACCCGCGAGACGTCCGCTTCAAGAGACCCAGTACTAC. Its protein is CDKPARRPLQETQYY.